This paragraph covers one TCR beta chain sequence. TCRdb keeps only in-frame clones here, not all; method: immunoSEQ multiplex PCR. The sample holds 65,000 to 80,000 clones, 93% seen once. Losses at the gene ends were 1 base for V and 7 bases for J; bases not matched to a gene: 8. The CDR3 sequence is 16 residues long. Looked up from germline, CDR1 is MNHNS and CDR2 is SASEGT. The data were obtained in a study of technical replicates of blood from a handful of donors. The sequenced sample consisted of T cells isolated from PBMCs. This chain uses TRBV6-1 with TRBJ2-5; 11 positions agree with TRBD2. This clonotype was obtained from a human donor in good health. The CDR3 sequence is CASSEGVSGRAGTQYF. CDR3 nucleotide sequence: TGTGCCAGCAGTGAAGGGGTTAGCGGGAGGGCCGGGACCCAGTACTTC.